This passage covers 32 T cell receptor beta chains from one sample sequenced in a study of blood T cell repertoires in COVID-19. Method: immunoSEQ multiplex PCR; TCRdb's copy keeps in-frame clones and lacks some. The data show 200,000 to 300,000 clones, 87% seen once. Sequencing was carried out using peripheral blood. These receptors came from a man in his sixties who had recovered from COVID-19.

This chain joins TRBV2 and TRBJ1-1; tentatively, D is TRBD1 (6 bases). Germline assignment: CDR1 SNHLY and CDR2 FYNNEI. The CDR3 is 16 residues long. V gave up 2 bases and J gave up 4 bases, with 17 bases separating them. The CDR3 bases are TGTGCCAGCAGTGAAATCCAGGACAGTTCGGGCACTGAAGCTTTCTTT. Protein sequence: CASSEIQDSSGTEAFF.

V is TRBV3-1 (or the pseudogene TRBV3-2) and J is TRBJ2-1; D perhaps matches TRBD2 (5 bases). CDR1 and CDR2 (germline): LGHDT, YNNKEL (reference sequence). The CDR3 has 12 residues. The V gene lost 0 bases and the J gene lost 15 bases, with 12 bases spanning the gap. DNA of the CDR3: TGTGCCAGCAGCCAAGATCGGAGGTCGGGGTTCTTC. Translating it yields CASSQDRRSGFF.

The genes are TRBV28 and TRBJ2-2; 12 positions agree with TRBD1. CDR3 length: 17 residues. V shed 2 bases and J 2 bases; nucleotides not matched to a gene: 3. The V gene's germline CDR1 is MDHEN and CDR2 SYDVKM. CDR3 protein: CASSLAGQGANTGELFF. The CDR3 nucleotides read TGTGCCAGCAGTTTAGCGGGACAGGGGGCTAACACCGGGGAGCTGTTTTTT.

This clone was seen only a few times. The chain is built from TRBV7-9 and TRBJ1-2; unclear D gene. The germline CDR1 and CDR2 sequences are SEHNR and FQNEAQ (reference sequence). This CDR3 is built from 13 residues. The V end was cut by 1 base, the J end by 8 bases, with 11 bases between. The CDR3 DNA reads TGTGCCAGCAGCTTAGAACGGACGGGGGGCTACACCTTC. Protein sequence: CASSLERTGGYTF.

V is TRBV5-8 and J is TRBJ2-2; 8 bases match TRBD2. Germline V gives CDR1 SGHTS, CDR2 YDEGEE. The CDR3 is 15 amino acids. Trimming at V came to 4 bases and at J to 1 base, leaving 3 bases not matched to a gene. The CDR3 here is CASSPRGGNTGELFF. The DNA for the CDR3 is TGTGCCAGCAGCCCCCGGGGGGGGAACACCGGGGAGCTGTTTTTT.

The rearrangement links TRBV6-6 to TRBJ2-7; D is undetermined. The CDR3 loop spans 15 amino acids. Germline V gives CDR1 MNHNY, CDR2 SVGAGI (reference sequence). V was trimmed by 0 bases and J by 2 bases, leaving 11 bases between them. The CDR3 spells CASSYSGRGPYEQYF. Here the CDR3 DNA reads TGTGCCAGCAGTTACTCCGGTCGTGGTCCCTACGAGCAGTACTTC.

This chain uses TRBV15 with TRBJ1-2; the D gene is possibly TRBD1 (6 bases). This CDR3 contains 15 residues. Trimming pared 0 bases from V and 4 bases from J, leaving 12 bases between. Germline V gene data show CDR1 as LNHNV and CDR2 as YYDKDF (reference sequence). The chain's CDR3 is CATSRDQSRGYGYTF. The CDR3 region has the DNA TGTGCCACCAGCAGAGATCAAAGCAGGGGCTATGGCTACACCTTC.

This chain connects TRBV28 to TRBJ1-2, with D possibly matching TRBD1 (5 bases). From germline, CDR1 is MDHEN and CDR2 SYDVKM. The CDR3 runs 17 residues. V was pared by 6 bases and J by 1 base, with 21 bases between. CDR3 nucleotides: TGTGCCAGCAGCCCCCGCCCCCCCAGGGTTCTTAACTATGGCTACACCTTC. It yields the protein CASSPRPPRVLNYGYTF.

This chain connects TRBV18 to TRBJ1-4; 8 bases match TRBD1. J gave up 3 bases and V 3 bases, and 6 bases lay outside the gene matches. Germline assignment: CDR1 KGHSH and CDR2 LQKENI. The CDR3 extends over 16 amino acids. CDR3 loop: CASSPQGALANEKLFF. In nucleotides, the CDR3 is TGTGCCAGCTCACCGCAGGGGGCGCTGGCTAATGAAAAACTGTTTTTT.

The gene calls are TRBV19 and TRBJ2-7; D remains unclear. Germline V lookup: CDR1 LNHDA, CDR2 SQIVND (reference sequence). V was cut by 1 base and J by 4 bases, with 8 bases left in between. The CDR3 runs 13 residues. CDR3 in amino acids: CASSIGWAYEQYF. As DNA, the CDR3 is TGTGCCAGTAGTATAGGATGGGCGTACGAGCAGTACTTC.

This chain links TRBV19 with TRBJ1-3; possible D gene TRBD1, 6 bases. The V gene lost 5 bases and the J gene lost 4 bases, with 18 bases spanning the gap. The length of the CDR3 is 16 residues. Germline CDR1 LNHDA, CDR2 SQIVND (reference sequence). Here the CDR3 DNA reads TGTGCCAGTAGTGCGCGGGGGCTCTTATCGGGAAACACCATATATTTT. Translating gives CASSARGLLSGNTIYF.

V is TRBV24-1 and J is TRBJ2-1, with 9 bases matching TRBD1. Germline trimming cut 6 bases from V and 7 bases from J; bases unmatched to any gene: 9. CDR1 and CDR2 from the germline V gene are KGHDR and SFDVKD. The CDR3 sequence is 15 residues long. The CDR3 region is CATSITGTGRNEQFF. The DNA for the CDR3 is TGTGCCACCAGTATAACCGGGACAGGGCGGAATGAGCAGTTCTTC.

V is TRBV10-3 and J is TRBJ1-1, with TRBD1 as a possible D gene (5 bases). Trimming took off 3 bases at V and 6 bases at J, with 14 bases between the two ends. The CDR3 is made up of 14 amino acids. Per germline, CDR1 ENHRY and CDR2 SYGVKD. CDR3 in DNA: TGTGCCATCAGTGAAACCCTAGGGGCCGCTGAAGCTTTCTTT. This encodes CAISETLGAAEAFF.

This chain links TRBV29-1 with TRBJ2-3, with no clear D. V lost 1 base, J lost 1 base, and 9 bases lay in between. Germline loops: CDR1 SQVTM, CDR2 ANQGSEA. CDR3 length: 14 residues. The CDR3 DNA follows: TGCAGCGTTGAAGGTGGAGTGCGCACAGATACGCAGTATTTT. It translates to CSVEGGVRTDTQYF.

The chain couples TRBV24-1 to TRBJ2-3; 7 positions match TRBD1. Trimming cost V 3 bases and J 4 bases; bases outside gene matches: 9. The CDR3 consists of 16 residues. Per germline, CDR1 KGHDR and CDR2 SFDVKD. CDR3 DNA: TGTGCCACCAGTGATGACAGGGTTCCTGGTCCAGATACGCAGTATTTT. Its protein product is CATSDDRVPGPDTQYF.

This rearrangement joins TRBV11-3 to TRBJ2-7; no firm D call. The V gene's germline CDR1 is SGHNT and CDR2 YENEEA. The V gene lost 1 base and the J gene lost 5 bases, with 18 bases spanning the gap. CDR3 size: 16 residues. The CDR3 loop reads CASSLVRCLGFHEQYF. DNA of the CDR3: TGTGCCAGCAGCTTAGTTCGTTGTCTAGGCTTCCACGAGCAGTACTTC.

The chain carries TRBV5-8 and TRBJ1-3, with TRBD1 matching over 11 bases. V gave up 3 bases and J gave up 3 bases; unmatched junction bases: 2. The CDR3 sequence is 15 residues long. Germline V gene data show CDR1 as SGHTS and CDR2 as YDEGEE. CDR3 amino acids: CASSWDRGFGNTIYF. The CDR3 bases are TGTGCCAGCAGCTGGGACAGGGGGTTTGGAAACACCATATATTTT.

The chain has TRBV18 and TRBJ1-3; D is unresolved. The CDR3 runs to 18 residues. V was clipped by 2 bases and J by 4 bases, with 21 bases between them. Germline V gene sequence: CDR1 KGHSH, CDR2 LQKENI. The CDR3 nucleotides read TGTGCCAGCTCACCATTTGTATTACGCGTGGAGACCGGAAACACCATATATTTT. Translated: CASSPFVLRVETGNTIYF.

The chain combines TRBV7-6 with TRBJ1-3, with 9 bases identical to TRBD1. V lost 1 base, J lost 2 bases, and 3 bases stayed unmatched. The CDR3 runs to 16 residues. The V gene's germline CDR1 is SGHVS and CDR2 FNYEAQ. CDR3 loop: CASSLVGTGPGNTIYF. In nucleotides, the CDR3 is TGTGCCAGCAGCTTAGTAGGGACAGGGCCTGGAAACACCATATATTTT.

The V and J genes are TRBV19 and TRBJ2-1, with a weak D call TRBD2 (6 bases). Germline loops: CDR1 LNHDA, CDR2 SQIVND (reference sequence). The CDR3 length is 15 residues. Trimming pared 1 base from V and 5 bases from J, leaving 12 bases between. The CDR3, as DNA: TGTGCCAGTAGTATAGGGGGGACTCCTCACAATGAGCAGTTCTTC. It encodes CASSIGGTPHNEQFF.

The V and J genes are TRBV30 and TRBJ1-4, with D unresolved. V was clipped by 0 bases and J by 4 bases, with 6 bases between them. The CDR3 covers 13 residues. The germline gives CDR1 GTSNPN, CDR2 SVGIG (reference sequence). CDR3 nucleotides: TGTGCCTGGAGTGTACAGCTTAATGAAAAACTGTTTTTT. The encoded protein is CAWSVQLNEKLFF.

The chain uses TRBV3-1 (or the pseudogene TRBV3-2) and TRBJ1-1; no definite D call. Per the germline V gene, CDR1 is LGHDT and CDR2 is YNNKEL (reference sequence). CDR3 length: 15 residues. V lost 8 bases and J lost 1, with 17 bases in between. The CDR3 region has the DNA TGTGCCAGCCTAGACACGGGGTCTCGGAACACTGAAGCTTTCTTT. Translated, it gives CASLDTGSRNTEAFF.

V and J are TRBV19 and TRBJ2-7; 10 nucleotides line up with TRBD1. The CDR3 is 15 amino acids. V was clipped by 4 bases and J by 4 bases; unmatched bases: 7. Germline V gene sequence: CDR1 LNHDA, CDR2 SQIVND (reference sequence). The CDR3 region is CASSTRPGQGYEQYF. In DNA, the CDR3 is TGTGCCAGTAGTACGCGACCGGGACAGGGGTACGAGCAGTACTTC.

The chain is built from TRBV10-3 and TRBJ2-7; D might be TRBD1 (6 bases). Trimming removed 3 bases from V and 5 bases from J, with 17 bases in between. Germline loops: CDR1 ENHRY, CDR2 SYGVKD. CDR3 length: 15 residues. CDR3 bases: TGTGCCATCAGTGACCAGGGGTTTGTAGGGGACGAGCAGTACGTC. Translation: CAISDQGFVGDEQYV.

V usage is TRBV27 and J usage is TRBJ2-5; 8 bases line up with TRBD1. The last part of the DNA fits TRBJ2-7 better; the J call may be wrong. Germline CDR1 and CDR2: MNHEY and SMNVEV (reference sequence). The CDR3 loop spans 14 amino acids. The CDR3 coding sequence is TGTGCCAGCAGTGTGACAGGGGACCTCTACGAGCAGTACTTC. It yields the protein CASSVTGDLYEQYF.

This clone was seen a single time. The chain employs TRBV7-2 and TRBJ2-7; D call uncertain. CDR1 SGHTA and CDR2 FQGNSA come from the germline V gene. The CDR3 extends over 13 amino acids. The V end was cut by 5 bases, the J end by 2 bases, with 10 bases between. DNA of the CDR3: TGTGCCAGCAGCACCCGCCGGGCCTACGAGCAGTACTTC. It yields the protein CASSTRRAYEQYF.

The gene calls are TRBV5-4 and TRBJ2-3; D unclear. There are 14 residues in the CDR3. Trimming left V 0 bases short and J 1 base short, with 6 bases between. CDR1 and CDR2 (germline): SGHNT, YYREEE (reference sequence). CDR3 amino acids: CASSLVGRTDTQYF. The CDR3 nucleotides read TGTGCCAGCAGCTTGGTCGGTCGCACAGATACGCAGTATTTT.

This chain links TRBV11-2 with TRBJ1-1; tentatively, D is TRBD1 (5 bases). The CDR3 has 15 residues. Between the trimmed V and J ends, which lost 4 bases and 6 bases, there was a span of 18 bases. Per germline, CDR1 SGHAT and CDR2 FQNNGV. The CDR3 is CASSSPGRDLPEAFF. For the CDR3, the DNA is TGTGCCAGCAGCTCGCCGGGCAGGGATTTGCCTGAAGCTTTCTTT. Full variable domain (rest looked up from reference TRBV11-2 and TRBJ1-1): EAGVAQSPRYKIIEKRQSVAFWCNPISGHATLYWYQQILGQGPKLLIQFQNNGVVDDSQLPKDRFSAERLKGVDSTLKIQPAKLEDSAVYLCASSSPGRDLPEAFFGQGTRLTVV.

CDR3 in amino acids: CAISESGVEQFF. The CDR3 nucleotides read TGTGCCATCAGTGAGTCAGGGGTTGAGCAGTTCTTC. V usage is TRBV10-3 and J usage is TRBJ2-1; TRBD1 might be the D (5 bases). CDR1 and CDR2 (germline): ENHRY, SYGVKD. Deletions cut 0 bases from V and 9 bases from J, with 6 bases between. The CDR3 has 12 residues.

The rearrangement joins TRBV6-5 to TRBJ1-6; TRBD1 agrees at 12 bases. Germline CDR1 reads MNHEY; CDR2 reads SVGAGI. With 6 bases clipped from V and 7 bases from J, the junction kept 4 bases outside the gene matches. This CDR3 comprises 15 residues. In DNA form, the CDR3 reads TGTGCCAGCAGGGGGACAGGGGGCTTCAATTCACCCCTCCACTTT. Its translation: CASRGTGGFNSPLHF.

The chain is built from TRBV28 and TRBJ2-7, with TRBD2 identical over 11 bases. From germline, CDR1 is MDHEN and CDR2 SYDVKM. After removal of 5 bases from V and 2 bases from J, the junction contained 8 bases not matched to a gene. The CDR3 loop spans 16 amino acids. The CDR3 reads CASSPFTSGGTYEQYF. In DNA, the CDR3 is TGTGCCAGCAGTCCATTCACTAGCGGGGGAACCTACGAGCAGTACTTC.

The CDR3 DNA follows: TGTGCCAGCAGCCAGGGGACTAGCGGGGGTGAGACCCAGTACTTC. Translation: CASSQGTSGGETQYF. The chain employs TRBV7-8 and TRBJ2-5; 14 bases agree with TRBD2. The CDR3 contains 15 residues. CDR1 and CDR2 from the germline V gene are SGHVS and FQNEAQ. Trimming cost V 5 bases and J 5 bases; bases outside gene matches: 4.